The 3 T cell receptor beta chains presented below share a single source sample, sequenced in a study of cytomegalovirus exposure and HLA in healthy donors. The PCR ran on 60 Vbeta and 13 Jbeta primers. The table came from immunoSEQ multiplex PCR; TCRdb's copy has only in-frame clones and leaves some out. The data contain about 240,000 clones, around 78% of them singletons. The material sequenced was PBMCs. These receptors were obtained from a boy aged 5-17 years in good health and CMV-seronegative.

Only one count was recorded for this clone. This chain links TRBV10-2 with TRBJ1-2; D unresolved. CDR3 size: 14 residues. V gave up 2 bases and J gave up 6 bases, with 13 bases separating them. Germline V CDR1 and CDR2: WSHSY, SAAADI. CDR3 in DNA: TGCGCCAGCAGTGAGGTCCCGGGTAGGAATGGCTACACCTTC. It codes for CASSEVPGRNGYTF.

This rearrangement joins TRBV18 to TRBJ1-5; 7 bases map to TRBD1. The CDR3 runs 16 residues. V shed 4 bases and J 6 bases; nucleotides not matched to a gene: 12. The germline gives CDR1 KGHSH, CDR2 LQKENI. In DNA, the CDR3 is TGTGCCAGCTCACGTACCGGTCGGGCAGGGGGTCAGCCCCAGCATTTT. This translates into CASSRTGRAGGQPQHF.

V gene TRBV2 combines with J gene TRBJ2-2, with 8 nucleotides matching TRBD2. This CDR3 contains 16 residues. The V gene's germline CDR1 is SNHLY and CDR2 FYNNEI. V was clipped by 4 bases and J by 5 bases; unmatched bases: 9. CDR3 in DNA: TGTGCCAGCAGTGTTCGGCTAGCGGGCGAGACCGGGGAGCTGTTTTTT. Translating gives CASSVRLAGETGELFF.